This T cell receptor beta chain was obtained from a study of tumor-infiltrating lymphocytes in primary liver carcinoma. Study-wide context: Patients diagnosed with primary liver carcinoma received treatment through surgical resection. Tumors were staged T1-T3 N0M0 and measured roughly 4.2 to 10 cm across.

With around 450 ng total RNA as template and a constant-region primer, TCR beta cDNA was made. Nested multiplex PCR, run for three rounds with slightly modified ARM-PCR, yielded TCR beta libraries. TRBV1-TRBV30 forward primers paired with a C-beta reverse primer drove the first two PCR rounds, about 10 cycles each. TCRdb processed the multiplex PCR reads anew with MiXCR; each CDR3 protein has one entry. The repertoire holds about 330,000 distinct CDR3 sequences, around 60% seen once, with about 6.3% in the top ten. Germline loops: CDR1 LGHNA, CDR2 YSLEER. CDR3 length: 13 residues. Note on this clonotype: One end of the junction is discordant with germline, which a read error may explain.

Researchers drew blood RNA from unsorted whole blood and extracted germline DNA as well. Surgery was preceded by the collection of 3 to 4.5 milliliters of peripheral blood. The material sequenced was peripheral blood. The chain recombines TRBV4-3 with TRBJ2-2; no clear D gene. This receptor was taken from a man aged 40-55 years with primary liver carcinoma and hepatitis B virus infection. The CDR3 loop is CASNQQLDGELFF. CDR3 coding DNA: TGCGCCAGCAACCAACAGTTAGACGGGGAGCTGTTTTTT.